A single T cell receptor (beta chain) is shown here with its context. Its cognate antigen is unknown. In germline, CDR1 is SNHLY, CDR2 FYNNEI. CDR3 length equals 11 residues. V lost 10 bases and J lost 7, with 11 bases in between. It was with 60 Vbeta and 13 Jbeta primers that the PCR ran. TCRdb's table, derived via immunoSEQ multiplex PCR, lists solely in-frame clones and lacks some. The profile shows under 200,000 clones, 65% to 85% of them singletons. This sample is part of a study of cytomegalovirus exposure and HLA in healthy donors. Study observations and caveats: Accurate prediction of HLA-A and HLA-B alleles (for most subjects) was reportedly achieved from TCR beta sequences. Sequence variants that were highly shared formed a cluster that was likely a sequencing artifact. Later examination showed HLA-associated TCR beta chains had greater clonal expansion than equally common others.

This receptor was taken from a male donor in good health and CMV-seropositive. Sequences were obtained from PBMCs. The gene calls are TRBV2 and TRBJ2-1, with D perhaps matching TRBD2 (6 bases). The CDR3 is CATQRGNEQFF. The CDR3 DNA is TGTGCCACCCAACGGGGGAATGAGCAGTTCTTC.